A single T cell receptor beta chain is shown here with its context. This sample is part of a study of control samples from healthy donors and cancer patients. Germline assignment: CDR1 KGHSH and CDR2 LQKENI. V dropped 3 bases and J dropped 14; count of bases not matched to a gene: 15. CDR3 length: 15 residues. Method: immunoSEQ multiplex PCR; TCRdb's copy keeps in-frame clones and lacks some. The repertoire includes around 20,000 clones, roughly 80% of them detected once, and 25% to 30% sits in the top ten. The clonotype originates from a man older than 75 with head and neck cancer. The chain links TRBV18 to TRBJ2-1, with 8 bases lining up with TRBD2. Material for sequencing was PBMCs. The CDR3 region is CASSPGREGPGMEFF. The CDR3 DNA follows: TGTGCCAGCTCACCGGGCCGGGAGGGCCCGGGGATGGAGTTCTTC. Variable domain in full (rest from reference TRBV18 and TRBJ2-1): NAGVMQNPRHLVRRRGQEARLRCSPMKGHSHVYWYRQLPEEGLKFMVYLQKENIIDESGMPKERFSAEFPKEGPSILRIQQVVRGDSAAYFCASSPGREGPGMEFFGPGTRLTVL.